These T cell receptor beta chains were read from a single sample in a study of T cell repertoires in cytomegalovirus infection. TCRdb itself ran the reads through MiXCR, one entry per CDR3 protein. This table has around 740,000 distinct CDR3 sequences, roughly 35% appearing once. The specimen was PBMCs. The receptors come from a human donor in good health (CMV status not recorded). Some clones in this sample may be carry-over from other donors' samples. The conserved cysteine and the conserved F or W are not part of the CDR3 here.

cdr3_aa	v_call	j_call	cdr3_length
ASSYSSRGRRGTEAF	TRBV6-5	TRBJ1-1	15
ASSSMADLHQETQY	TRBV28	TRBJ2-5	14
ASSKSEVGNTIY	TRBV2	TRBJ1-3	12
ASSDSGVGFYEQY	TRBV28	TRBJ2-7	13
ASSILPSGTDSYNEQF	TRBV19	TRBJ2-1	16
ASSTYGTDTYEQY	TRBV6-5	TRBJ2-7	13
ASSLKAGTGVNEQF	TRBV7-8	TRBJ2-1	14
ATSKEVNTEAF	TRBV15	TRBJ1-1	11
ASSRGGTGANEQY	TRBV7-6	TRBJ2-7	13
SASVGANTEAF	TRBV20-1	TRBJ1-1	11
ASSGGVGTEAF	TRBV5-1	TRBJ1-1	11
ASSTSGGTTDTQY	TRBV28	TRBJ2-3	13
ASSLEDPGAMPYEQY	TRBV27	TRBJ2-7	15
ASRYSGQGGQPQH	TRBV27	TRBJ1-5	13